These 29 T cell receptor beta chains came from one sample sequenced in a study of blood T cells in healthy people across ages. Primers used in a second PCR of roughly 6 to 12 cycles were a sample-barcoded 5' primer and a J-beta primer mix. TCRdb analysed the 5' RACE reads with MiXCR anew, one entry per CDR3 protein. The repertoire has 1.5 million to 2 million distinct CDR3 sequences, roughly 50% of them found once; the top ten carry 2.1%. Sequencing was done on a sample of blood. The receptors shown here come from a woman between 35 and 50 years old in good health.

This clonotype was seen only a few times. This sequence joins TRBV7-2 and TRBJ2-5; 10 bases match TRBD1. This CDR3 contains 16 residues. V dropped 5 bases and J dropped 5; count of bases not matched to a gene: 11. In germline, CDR1 is SGHTA, CDR2 FQGNSA. As DNA, the CDR3 is TGTGCCAGCAGCATTACCGGGACAGGGGCAGCGGAGACCCAGTACTTC. Its protein product is CASSITGTGAAETQYF.

The CDR3 here is CASSERIGLTGGRETQYF. As DNA, the CDR3 is TGTGCCAGCAGTGAAAGGATCGGGTTAACAGGGGGTCGAGAGACCCAGTACTTC. The chain links TRBV25-1 to TRBJ2-5, with 8 bases lining up with TRBD1. The V and J ends lost 2 bases and 4 bases, in that order; junction bases with no gene match: 15. Germline CDR1 and CDR2: MGHDK and SYGVNS. The CDR3 runs to 18 residues.

There are a few counts of this clonotype. The rearrangement links TRBV4-1 to TRBJ2-3; the D is unclear. The CDR3 loop spans 13 amino acids. Germline CDR1 MGHRA, CDR2 YSYEKL. V was trimmed by 0 bases and J by 10 bases, leaving 11 bases between them. The chain's CDR3 is CASSQDELLPQYF. For the CDR3, the DNA is TGCGCCAGCAGCCAAGACGAGCTCTTGCCGCAGTATTTT.

V usage is TRBV5-5 and J usage is TRBJ2-1, with D maybe TRBD2 (6 bases). The germline gives CDR1 SGHKS, CDR2 YYEKEE (reference sequence). With 1 base removed from V and 5 bases from J, the gap between germline ends came to 13 bases. This CDR3 is built from 15 residues. The DNA for the CDR3 is TGTGCCAGCAGCTTGAGGCGGGGACCCCACAATGAGCAGTTCTTC. Translating gives CASSLRRGPHNEQFF.

This clonotype was detected many times. This chain uses TRBV9 with TRBJ1-2, with TRBD1 matching over 7 bases. Germline CDR1 SGDLS, CDR2 YYNGEE. The CDR3 has 14 amino acids. V lost 4 bases to trimming and J lost 2 bases; unmatched junction nucleotides: 5. This CDR3 is CASSTRQGNYGYTF. DNA of the CDR3: TGTGCCAGCAGCACTCGACAGGGAAACTATGGCTACACCTTC.

In this sample, this clonotype turned up a few times. DNA for the CDR3: TGTGCCAGCTCCTCGGGCCGGGCCACTGAAGCTTTCTTT. It codes for CASSSGRATEAFF. V is TRBV12-3 or TRBV12-4 and J is TRBJ1-1; D ambiguous. This CDR3 is 13 amino acids long. Trimming removed 8 bases at V and 4 bases at J, with 14 bases between.

The chain links TRBV20-1 to TRBJ2-3; the match to TRBD2 covers 15 bases. The CDR3 is 16 residues long. CDR1 and CDR2 (germline): DFQATT, SNEGSKA (reference sequence). The ends lost 3 bases at V and 5 bases at J; junction bases unmatched: 6. In DNA, the CDR3 is TGCAGTGCTAGTAGGACTAGCGGGGGGGCCATAGATACGCAGTATTTT. This sequence encodes CSASRTSGGAIDTQYF.

The V call is TRBV4-1, the J call TRBJ2-1; TRBD2 agrees at 8 bases. This CDR3 is 18 amino acids long. The J segment lost 0 bases and the V segment lost 0 bases, leaving 7 bases of the junction unmatched. Germline lookup yields CDR1 MGHRA and CDR2 YSYEKL. Written as DNA, the CDR3 is TGCGCCAGCAGCCAAGAGGGCCCAGCGGGGGCCTCCTACAATGAGCAGTTCTTC. It specifies CASSQEGPAGASYNEQFF.

The rearrangement uses TRBV28 and TRBJ1-2; D ambiguous. V was trimmed by 10 bases and J by 3 bases, leaving 9 bases between them. Germline CDR1 MDHEN, CDR2 SYDVKM. This CDR3 contains 11 residues. CDR3 amino acids: CATHVDYGYTF. The DNA of the CDR3 is TGTGCCACCCACGTAGACTATGGCTACACCTTC.

V usage is TRBV12-3 or TRBV12-4 and J usage is TRBJ1-4; TRBD1 is a possible D gene (5 bases). Trimming took off 6 bases at V and 8 bases at J, with 28 bases between the two ends. The CDR3 runs 18 residues. The DNA of the CDR3 is TGTGCCAGCAGCAGAGGGACGGAGAGCACCCTGGAGGGAGAAAAACTGTTTTTT. Protein product: CASSRGTESTLEGEKLFF.

V gene TRBV3-1 combines with J gene TRBJ2-1; D may be TRBD1 or TRBD2 (5 bases each). The V and J ends lost 0 bases and 8 bases respectively, with 11 bases between them. The CDR3 runs 14 residues. Germline values: CDR1 LGHDT, CDR2 YNNKEL (reference sequence). The CDR3 DNA follows: TGTGCCAGCAGCCAAGATTCCGGGGCGGATGAGCAGTTCTTC. As protein: CASSQDSGADEQFF.

This chain joins TRBV24-1 and TRBJ2-3; possibly TRBD2 for D (6 bases). CDR1 is KGHDR, CDR2 SFDVKD, per germline. The CDR3 consists of 15 residues. V was clipped by 5 bases and J by 2 bases, with 13 bases between them. The CDR3 sequence is CATSGAAGVTDTQYF. The CDR3 nucleotides are TGTGCCACCAGTGGTGCAGCGGGCGTCACAGATACGCAGTATTTT.

The rearrangement links TRBV5-1 to TRBJ1-2; TRBD1 matches at 11 bases. The CDR3 has 14 residues. V was clipped by 0 bases and J by 7 bases; unmatched bases: 2. CDR1 and CDR2 (germline): SGHRS, YFSETQ. CDR3 loop: CASSLGDRGFGYTF. The DNA for the CDR3 is TGCGCCAGCAGCTTGGGGGACAGGGGGTTTGGCTACACCTTC.

This rearrangement joins TRBV16 to TRBJ2-7; no clear D. Germline V CDR1 and CDR2: KGHSY, FQNENV. CDR3 length equals 14 residues. Trimming removed 1 base at V and 1 base at J, with 8 bases between. CDR3 loop: CASSQLAASYEQYF. The CDR3 DNA sequence: TGTGCCAGCAGCCAATTGGCAGCTTCCTACGAGCAGTACTTC.

The rearrangement links TRBV5-5 to TRBJ2-3, with 10 bases matching TRBD2. Germline loops: CDR1 SGHKS, CDR2 YYEKEE (reference sequence). The CDR3 consists of 15 residues. V dropped 4 bases and J dropped 5; count of bases not matched to a gene: 7. This CDR3 is CASSVSGGRRDTQYF. Written as DNA, the CDR3 is TGTGCCAGCAGCGTTAGCGGGGGGCGACGAGATACGCAGTATTTT. Complete variable domain (other parts from reference TRBV5-5 and TRBJ2-3): DAGVTQSPTHLIKTRGQQVTLRCSPISGHKSVSWYQQVLGQGPQFIFQYYEKEERGRGNFPDRFSARQFPNYSSELNVNALLLGDSALYLCASSVSGGRRDTQYFGPGTRLTVL.

This clonotype has just a few counts. The chain carries TRBV2 and TRBJ2-3; TRBD1 matches at 7 bases. V shed 8 bases, J shed 5 bases, and the junction held 4 bases outside the gene matches. The CDR3 has 12 residues. The germline CDR1 and CDR2 sequences are SNHLY and FYNNEI. The CDR3 protein is CASGQDVDTQYF. Here the CDR3 DNA reads TGTGCCAGCGGACAGGACGTAGATACGCAGTATTTT.

The sample holds a few counts of this clonotype. V is TRBV4-3 and J is TRBJ2-7, with 11 bases matching TRBD1. V dropped 0 bases and J dropped 5; count of bases not matched to a gene: 3. The germline gives CDR1 LGHNA, CDR2 YSLEER. The CDR3 runs to 15 residues. CDR3 coding DNA: TGCGCCAGCAGCCAAGAGGGACAGGGGGTCCACGAGCAGTACTTC. Translated, it gives CASSQEGQGVHEQYF.

This clonotype showed up just a few times. The V gene is TRBV29-1, the J gene TRBJ1-4; D not resolved. Germline lookup yields CDR1 SQVTM and CDR2 ANQGSEA. The CDR3 loop spans 10 amino acids. Here the CDR3 reads CACGGEKLFF. CDR3 nucleotides: TGCGCATGCGGCGGTGAAAAACTGTTTTTT. The variable domain in full, completed from reference TRBV29-1 and TRBJ1-4, reads SAVISQKPSRDICQRGTSLTIQCQVDSQVTMMFWYRQQPGQSLTLIATANQGSEATYESGFVIDKFPISRPNLTFSTLTVSNMSPEDSSIYLCACGGEKLFFGSGTQLSVL.

This chain uses TRBV11-1 with TRBJ2-7; 9 bases align to TRBD1. The CDR3 runs 13 residues. The trim removed 5 bases at V and 10 bases at J, leaving 9 bases unmatched. In germline, CDR1 is SGHAT, CDR2 FQDESV (reference sequence). The CDR3 DNA reads TGTGCCAGCAGCGGGTGGGGACAGGGTGAACAGTACTTC. Its translation: CASSGWGQGEQYF.

The chain links TRBV20-1 to TRBJ2-3, with a weak D call TRBD2 (6 bases). The ends were cut back, 2 bases at V and 5 bases at J, with 11 bases in the middle. CDR1 is DFQATT, CDR2 SNEGSKA, per germline (reference sequence). This CDR3 spans 13 amino acids. The CDR3 is CSARSPGVDTQYF. CDR3 sequence (DNA): TGCAGTGCTAGATCACCGGGGGTAGATACGCAGTATTTT.

The genes are TRBV7-8 and TRBJ1-5, with 10 positions matching TRBD1. The length of the CDR3 is 14 residues. V shed 2 bases, J shed 10 bases, and the junction held 5 bases outside the gene matches. The V gene's germline CDR1 is SGHVS and CDR2 FQNEAQ. This CDR3 reads CASSLSRDRGPQHF. CDR3 nucleotide sequence: TGTGCCAGCAGCTTATCCCGGGACAGGGGACCCCAGCATTTT.

The chain joins TRBV6-8 to TRBJ1-5, with 7 nucleotides matching TRBD1. The junction had 7 bases not matched to a gene; V was cut back by 2 bases and J by 6 bases. This CDR3 is built from 15 residues. Per germline, CDR1 MNHGY and CDR2 SAAAGT. CDR3 region: CASSYKGAASQPQHF. The CDR3 coding sequence is TGTGCCAGCAGTTACAAGGGGGCCGCGAGTCAGCCCCAGCATTTT.

This clonotype was picked up many times. With a much larger clone just one base away, this may be a read error. V and J are TRBV4-2 and TRBJ2-5, with 11 bases aligning to TRBD2. Per germline, CDR1 LGHNA and CDR2 YNFKEQ. The V segment lost 1 base and the J segment 11 bases; nucleotides outside the gene matches: 12. This CDR3 comprises 16 residues. The CDR3 DNA sequence: TGTGCCAGCAGCCAAGGGGGGACTAGCGGCCCTACGGAGCAGTACTTC. It encodes CASSQGGTSGPTEQYF.

The chain recombines TRBV29-1 with TRBJ2-1, with 7 positions matching TRBD1. J gave up 1 base and V 6 bases, and 9 bases lay outside the gene matches. The CDR3 totals 15 residues. Germline V lookup: CDR1 SQVTM, CDR2 ANQGSEA. The CDR3 sequence: CSVTDRCLSYNEQFF. For the CDR3, the DNA is TGCAGCGTCACGGACAGGTGTTTATCCTACAATGAGCAGTTCTTC.

This clonotype was observed many times. The V and J genes are TRBV20-1 and TRBJ2-7, with no clear D. CDR1 is DFQATT and CDR2 is SNEGSKA in the germline V gene (reference sequence). The length of the CDR3 is 14 residues. Trimming removed 1 base from V and 2 bases from J, with 12 bases in between. The CDR3 DNA sequence: TGCAGTGCTAGAGTTAACACGTCCCCCTACGAGCAGTACTTC. It yields the protein CSARVNTSPYEQYF.

This chain connects TRBV6-2 or TRBV6-3 to TRBJ1-2, with a tentative D call TRBD1 (5 bases). Trimming left V 4 bases short and J 1 base short, with 19 bases between. The CDR3 spans 17 residues. Germline assignment: CDR1 MNHEY and CDR2 SVGEGT. CDR3 sequence reads: CASSSGRGSGNNYGYTF. The CDR3 nucleotides are TGTGCCAGCAGTTCCGGTCGGGGTTCAGGGAATAACTATGGCTACACCTTC.

V is TRBV10-3 and J is TRBJ2-4, with a tentative D call TRBD1 (6 bases). Trimming left V 2 bases short and J 1 base short, with 9 bases between. Germline CDR1 ENHRY, CDR2 SYGVKD. The CDR3 runs to 15 residues. The CDR3 nucleotides read TGTGCCATCAGTGAGGGACAGATTGCCAAAAACATTCAGTACTTC. Translation: CAISEGQIAKNIQYF.

This clonotype has only a few counts. The chain links TRBV12-3 or TRBV12-4 to TRBJ2-3, with D unresolved. This CDR3 has 15 residues. The V end lost 7 bases, the J end lost 4 bases, and 18 bases lay between the germline ends. The CDR3 reads CASTAPSGPPDTQYF. CDR3 DNA: TGTGCCAGCACAGCCCCGTCCGGGCCCCCAGATACGCAGTATTTT.

J is TRBJ1-2 and V is TRBV27; 8 bases are a match to TRBD1. Trimming cost V 8 bases and J 4 bases; bases outside gene matches: 12. CDR1 is MNHEY, CDR2 SMNVEV, per germline (reference sequence). The CDR3 spans 15 residues. The CDR3 nucleotides read TGTGCCAGCGGGTCCTCCCACAGGGGGGCCTATGGCTACACCTTC. Protein product: CASGSSHRGAYGYTF.